These 27 T cell receptor beta chains were sequenced from one sample in a study of OX40 agonist ivuxolimab in advanced cancers. Sequenced by immunoSEQ multiplex PCR; TCRdb stores in-frame clones only, minus some. Of 60,000 to 85,000 clones in the sample, approximately 90% are singletons; the top ten hold under 1%. Material: CD4+ or CD8+ T cells sorted from blood, obtained in a trial of the OX40 agonist ivuxolimab. All receptors derive from an adult with an advanced solid tumor such as melanoma, head and neck, liver or kidney cancer.

V gene TRBV7-2 combines with J gene TRBJ2-3; D gene unclear. V was clipped by 4 bases and J by 2 bases, with 16 bases between them. Germline CDR1 SGHTA, CDR2 FQGNSA. The CDR3 spans 16 residues. CDR3 bases: TGTGCCAGCAGCTCCAGACCCGCTTCCTCCACAGATACGCAGTATTTT. It translates to CASSSRPASSTDTQYF.

Only a few counts were recorded for this clone. The V and J genes are TRBV6-5 and TRBJ1-5; D not resolved. CDR3 length equals 15 residues. Germline V gene sequence: CDR1 MNHEY, CDR2 SVGAGI. The ends were cut back, 4 bases at V and 2 bases at J, with 12 bases in the middle. The CDR3 coding sequence is TGTGCCAGCAGTTGGGGAAGAACGGGCAATCAGCCCCAGCATTTT. It is translated as CASSWGRTGNQPQHF.

This chain joins TRBV15 and TRBJ2-1, with a weak D call TRBD1 (6 bases). The CDR3 runs 14 residues. CDR1 LNHNV and CDR2 YYDKDF come from the germline V gene (reference sequence). The V end was cut by 9 bases, the J end by 1 base, with 13 bases between. CDR3 coding DNA: TGTGCCACTAAACAGGGTGGTTCCTACAATGAGCAGTTCTTC. Translating it yields CATKQGGSYNEQFF.

This chain links TRBV7-2 with TRBJ2-5, with D possibly TRBD2 on 6 matching bases. The DNA end is a closer match to TRBJ2-7, so the J assignment may be wrong. Germline values: CDR1 SGHTA, CDR2 FQGNSA. CDR3 size: 13 residues. CDR3 bases: TGTGCCAGCAGGGCGGGACCTCCTAACGAGCAGTACTTC. Translation: CASRAGPPNEQYF.

The V gene is TRBV14, the J gene TRBJ2-7; 15 bases match TRBD2. CDR1 is SGHDN and CDR2 is FVKESK in the germline V gene. J was trimmed by 3 bases and V by 4 bases; bases with no gene match: 4. The CDR3 sequence is 16 residues long. For the CDR3, the DNA is TGTGCCAGCAGCCGGACTAGCGGGAGGGCCGGCTACGAGCAGTACTTC. Its translation is CASSRTSGRAGYEQYF.

The chain carries TRBV7-3 and TRBJ1-1; 7 positions agree with TRBD1. Germline V gives CDR1 SGHTA, CDR2 FQGTGA. With V trimmed by 5 bases and J by 8 bases, 8 bases remained unmatched. The CDR3 is made up of 13 amino acids. DNA for the CDR3: TGTGCCAGCAGCCCCTCGAGGGACAGAGAAGCTTTCTTT. Its protein product is CASSPSRDREAFF.

The rearrangement links TRBV4-2 to TRBJ2-1; D possibly uses TRBD1 or TRBD2 (5 bases each). CDR3 length: 16 amino acids. The germline gives CDR1 LGHNA, CDR2 YNFKEQ. V gave up 0 bases and J gave up 1 base, with 10 bases separating them. This chain's CDR3 is CASSQDGTGSYNEQFF. The CDR3 region has the DNA TGTGCCAGCAGCCAAGATGGGACGGGTTCCTACAATGAGCAGTTCTTC.

The V call is TRBV18, the J call TRBJ2-7, with D tentatively TRBD1 or TRBD2 (5 bases each). V lost 3 bases and J lost 2, with 11 bases in between. The CDR3 is made up of 14 amino acids. Germline CDR1 is KGHSH and CDR2 is LQKENI. CDR3 amino acids: CASSPLRGTYEQYF. As DNA, the CDR3 is TGTGCCAGCTCACCCCTCCGGGGCACCTACGAGCAGTACTTC.

This chain connects TRBV7-9 to TRBJ1-4; maybe TRBD1 (5 bases). V gave up 0 bases and J gave up 7 bases, with 12 bases separating them. CDR3 length: 15 amino acids. In germline, CDR1 is SEHNR, CDR2 FQNEAQ (reference sequence). The CDR3 loop is CASSLAPGSGEKLFF. The DNA of the CDR3 is TGTGCCAGCAGCTTAGCGCCAGGGTCTGGTGAAAAACTGTTTTTT.

V and J are TRBV6-4 and TRBJ2-3; 15 bases agree with TRBD2. Germline lookup yields CDR1 MRHNA and CDR2 SNTAGT. The CDR3 covers 15 residues. Trimming cost V 10 bases and J 4 bases; bases outside gene matches: 6. CDR3 region: CATSRTSGRADTQYF. The DNA of the CDR3 is TGTGCCACCTCCCGGACTAGCGGGAGGGCAGATACGCAGTATTTT.

The chain combines TRBV5-4 with TRBJ1-5; D is unresolved. Trimming left V 0 bases short and J 0 bases short, with 7 bases between. The germline gives CDR1 SGHNT, CDR2 YYREEE (reference sequence). This CDR3 spans 15 amino acids. CDR3 amino acids: CASSLGNPSNQPQHF. CDR3 DNA sequence: TGTGCCAGCAGCTTGGGGAACCCTAGCAATCAGCCCCAGCATTTT.

The chain combines TRBV7-2 with TRBJ2-7, with D tentatively TRBD1 (5 bases). The CDR3 extends over 15 amino acids. Trimming removed 1 base at V and 4 bases at J, with 14 bases between. From germline, CDR1 is SGHTA and CDR2 FQGNSA. In DNA form, the CDR3 reads TGTGCCAGCAGCTTAGAGGGGCAGCCCATATACGAGCAGTACTTC. It codes for CASSLEGQPIYEQYF. The complete variable domain, with remaining parts taken from reference TRBV7-2 and TRBJ2-7, reads GAGVSQSPSNKVTEKGKDVELRCDPISGHTALYWYRQSLGQGLEFLIYFQGNSAPDKSGLPSDRFSAERTGGSVSTLTIQRTQQEDSAVYLCASSLEGQPIYEQYFGPGTRLTVT.

Note on this clone: An end of the junction does not agree with germline; a read error may underlie this. V usage is TRBV7-2 and J usage is TRBJ2-5, with 7 bases matching TRBD2. There are 13 residues in the CDR3. Germline loops: CDR1 SGHTA, CDR2 FQGNSA. CDR3 loop: CASSFQREETQHF. DNA for the CDR3: TGTGCCAGCAGCTTCCAGCGGGAAGAGACCCAGCACTTC.

This clone was observed a handful of times. The genes are TRBV6-1 and TRBJ2-3; 9 nucleotides line up with TRBD2. CDR1 is MNHNS and CDR2 is SASEGT in the germline V gene. This CDR3 is 15 amino acids long. V shed 2 bases, J shed 3 bases, and the junction held 3 bases outside the gene matches. The DNA for the CDR3 is TGTGCCAGCAGTGAAAGAGCGGGAGGAACAGATACGCAGTATTTT. It specifies CASSERAGGTDTQYF.

With respect to this clone: Its ends do not fully match the called genes, so a read error is possible. CDR3 in amino acids: CAGSLTGTADQPQHF. CDR3 sequence (DNA): TGTGCCGGCTCATTGACAGGCACGGCCGATCAGCCCCAGCATTTT. The chain joins TRBV18 to TRBJ1-5, with D tentatively TRBD1 (6 bases). The CDR3 is 15 amino acids. Germline V gene lookup returns CDR1 KGHSH and CDR2 LQKENI.

The chain combines TRBV6-9 with TRBJ1-2; D unresolved. Trimming took 3 bases from V and 4 from J, leaving 9 bases between them. Germline-derived CDR1 and CDR2 are MNHGY and SVAAGI. CDR3 size: 13 residues. In nucleotides, the CDR3 is TGTGCCAGCAGTTACAAGGCCTCCTATGGCTACACCTTC. Translated, it gives CASSYKASYGYTF.

This chain connects TRBV7-3 to TRBJ2-3; the D gene could be TRBD1 or TRBD2 (7 bases each). Germline CDR1 and CDR2: SGHTA and FQGTGA. V was clipped by 4 bases and J by 9 bases, with 26 bases between them. This CDR3 has 17 residues. The CDR3 nucleotides read TGTGCCAGCAGCTCTACTAGGGCGGGAGAGGGGGCTGGGACGCAGTATTTT. Translated: CASSSTRAGEGAGTQYF.

V usage is TRBV2 and J usage is TRBJ1-6, with TRBD1 matching over 9 bases. CDR1 and CDR2 (germline): SNHLY, FYNNEI. This CDR3 comprises 15 residues. After removal of 6 bases from V and 6 bases from J, the junction contained 6 bases not matched to a gene. CDR3 DNA: TGTGCCAGCAGAACAGGGACAGGGTCTAATTCACCCCTCCACTTT. Protein: CASRTGTGSNSPLHF.

This clone was counted once. Within the sample, other DNA sequences also encode this same CDR3. The chain uses TRBV19 and TRBJ2-2; D is uncertain. This CDR3 contains 15 residues. The germline V gene encodes CDR1 LNHDA and CDR2 SQIVND (reference sequence). Between the trimmed V and J ends, which lost 3 bases and 0 bases, there was a span of 8 bases. In nucleotides, the CDR3 is TGTGCCAGTAGTATCGGTCAGGCGAACACCGGGGAGCTGTTTTTT. It specifies CASSIGQANTGELFF.

The J gene is TRBJ2-5, the V gene TRBV5-4; 10 bases are shared with TRBD1. The CDR3 runs 17 residues. Germline-derived CDR1 and CDR2 are SGHNT and YYREEE (reference sequence). With V trimmed by 3 bases and J by 5 bases, 13 bases remained unmatched. CDR3 loop: CASSSLGGQGLVETQYF. Written as DNA, the CDR3 is TGTGCCAGCAGCTCTCTTGGGGGACAGGGGTTGGTGGAGACCCAGTACTTC.

This chain uses TRBV5-4 with TRBJ2-2, with 8 positions matching TRBD1. Trimming at V came to 5 bases and at J to 0 bases, leaving 6 bases not matched to a gene. This CDR3 has 16 residues. Germline V lookup: CDR1 SGHNT, CDR2 YYREEE (reference sequence). CDR3 sequence: CASSVPGQANTGELFF. The CDR3 nucleotides read TGTGCCAGCAGTGTTCCGGGACAGGCGAACACCGGGGAGCTGTTTTTT.

This clone was seen just once. V usage is TRBV14 and J usage is TRBJ1-4; the D gene is possibly TRBD1 (5 bases). The CDR3 covers 14 residues. Germline CDR1 reads SGHDN; CDR2 reads FVKESK. V gave up 2 bases and J gave up 10 bases, with 14 bases separating them. As DNA, the CDR3 is TGTGCCAGCAGCCAAACAGCCTCAAGGGGAAAACTGTTTTTT. This codes for CASSQTASRGKLFF.

DNA for the CDR3: TGCGCCAGCAGCTTGGAAGTTGGAAACACCATATATTTT. This gives the protein CASSLEVGNTIYF. The chain couples TRBV5-1 to TRBJ1-3; D not resolved. CDR3 size: 13 residues. Germline V lookup: CDR1 SGHRS, CDR2 YFSETQ. The V gene lost 0 bases and the J gene lost 3 bases, with 4 bases spanning the gap.

The CDR3 nucleotides are TGTGCCAGCAGTTTAAGCCCCTCGCGGGCCACCACAGATACGCAGTATTTT. Translation: CASSLSPSRATTDTQYF. The V gene is TRBV27, the J gene TRBJ2-3; tentatively, D is TRBD2 (5 bases). Germline assignment: CDR1 MNHEY and CDR2 SMNVEV (reference sequence). Trimming took off 2 bases at V and 2 bases at J, with 17 bases between the two ends. This CDR3 has 17 residues.

The CDR3 nucleotides are TGTGCCAGCAGCACCGGACAGGGCCGGGGGCAGTTCTTC. It is translated as CASSTGQGRGQFF. The rearrangement uses TRBV7-3 and TRBJ2-1; 8 nucleotides line up with TRBD1. The J segment lost 12 bases and the V segment lost 5 bases, leaving 9 bases of the junction unmatched. The germline CDR1 and CDR2 sequences are SGHTA and FQGTGA. This CDR3 has 13 amino acids.

V gene TRBV19 combines with J gene TRBJ2-2; TRBD1 aligns across 10 bases. V trimming: 7 bases; J trimming: 7 bases; junction bases outside the gene matches: 6. Germline V gene lookup returns CDR1 LNHDA and CDR2 SQIVND (reference sequence). CDR3 size: 14 residues. The CDR3 loop is CASTDRGRIGELFF. The CDR3 DNA reads as TGTGCCAGTACCGACAGGGGGCGCATCGGGGAGCTGTTTTTT.

V is TRBV4-2 and J is TRBJ1-2; D is unresolved. V lost 1 base and J 4 bases, leaving 13 bases between the germline ends. CDR1 and CDR2 from the germline V gene are LGHNA and YNFKEQ. The CDR3 covers 15 residues. The CDR3 loop reads CASSQALEASYGYTF. CDR3 DNA: TGTGCCAGCAGCCAAGCCCTGGAGGCCTCCTATGGCTACACCTTC.